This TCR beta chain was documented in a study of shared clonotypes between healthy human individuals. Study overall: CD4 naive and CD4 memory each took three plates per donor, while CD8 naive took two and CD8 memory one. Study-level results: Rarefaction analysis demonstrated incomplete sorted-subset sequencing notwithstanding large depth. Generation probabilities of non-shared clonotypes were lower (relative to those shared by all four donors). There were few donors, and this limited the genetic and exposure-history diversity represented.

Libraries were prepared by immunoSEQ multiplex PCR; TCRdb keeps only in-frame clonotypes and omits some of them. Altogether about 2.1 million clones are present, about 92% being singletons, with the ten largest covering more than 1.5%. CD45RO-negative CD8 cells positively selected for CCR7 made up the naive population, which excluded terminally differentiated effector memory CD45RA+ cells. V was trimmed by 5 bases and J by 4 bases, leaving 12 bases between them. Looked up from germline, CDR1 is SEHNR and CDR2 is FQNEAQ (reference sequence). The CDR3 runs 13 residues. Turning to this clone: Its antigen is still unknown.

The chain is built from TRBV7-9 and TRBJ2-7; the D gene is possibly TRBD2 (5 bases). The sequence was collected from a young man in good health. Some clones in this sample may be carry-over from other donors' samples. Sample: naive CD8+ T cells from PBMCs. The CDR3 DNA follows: TGTGCCAGCAGCCCCAAACGGGATTACGAGCAGTACTTC. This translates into CASSPKRDYEQYF.